This T cell receptor (beta chain) was captured in a study of regulatory T cells in long-lasting Graves disease (dated by TCRdb to the early 2020s). Study-wide context: Persistent Graves' disease meant more than 5 years of antithyroid drug treatment with TSH receptor autoantibodies that stayed positive. A total of roughly 35 samples underwent TCR sequencing: about 13 from persistent and roughly 20 from newly diagnosed Graves' disease patients. Antithyroid drugs had been taken for approximately 10 years on average by persistent Graves' disease patients in the clinical cohort. The study was conducted in China and was registered as a clinical trial. This study used TCR sequencing and RNA sequencing of peripheral blood to compare persistent Graves' disease patients against newly diagnosed Graves' disease patients. The investigation overall reported the following: The small sample size was acknowledged by the authors as a limitation that may reduce accuracy. Persistent disease showed preferential use of TRBV28, TRBJ1-2 and TRBJ2-5, whereas newly diagnosed disease favored TRBV20-1 and TRBJ2-1. Persistent patients shared more public clonotypes among themselves (2,741) than newly diagnosed patients did (over 900). Because the primary lesion, thyroid tissue, could not be accessed, the study looked at peripheral blood alone. Only the TCR beta chain was sequenced and analyzed. Compared with newly diagnosed patients, persistent Graves' disease patients had lower TCR Shannon entropy and fewer highly expanded clones, which suggests clonal expansion.

Its CDR3 holds 14 amino acids, cysteine through phenylalanine. Of all the DNA, just the CDR3 is kept, 42 bases in frame from base 1. V and J lose 3 bases and 7 bases, and a span of 15 bases separates them. This clonotype was observed at least ten times. Its antigen is still unknown. No much larger clonotype is one base removed from it; base qualities were not supplied. The library was prepared using multiplex PCR. Instrument used: Illumina HiSeq 4000. TCR beta libraries were built with iRepertoire HTBI primers and Arm-PCR amplification of CDR3 regions. Gel purification was performed on PCR products prior to sequencing. From the authors' description of their analysis: A total of around 66 TRBV and more than twelve TRBJ segments were identified across samples and were used for gene usage analysis of CDR3 amino acid clonotypes. Filtered high-quality paired reads were merged into contigs using COPE and FqMerger. BLAST was used to align contigs to the IMGT TRBV, TRBD and TRBJ reference genes, and CDR3 was defined following IMGT. Any clonotype with a frequency above 0.1% was counted as a highly expanded clone. Shannon entropy was used to measure repertoire diversity, and the Gini coefficient was used to measure V-J evenness. A clonotype was considered public if more than one individual shared it. TCRdb trimmed public reads at Q25 via fastp, called clones via MiXCR and kept in-frame beta chains. Each CDR3 protein appears once, grouped with its most common genes and DNA. TCRdb, not the original authors, processed these V and J calls. The sample records hundreds of thousands of distinct CDR3 sequences, about 20% of which are singletons. Of the sample, around 13% falls within the top ten clones.

The time point label here, explained by the study, means: persistent/refractory GD, antithyroid drugs over 5 years with positive TRAb. For both TCR sequencing and RNA sequencing, RNA was extracted from PBMCs in TRIzol. The diagnosis of Graves' disease followed American Thyroid Association guidelines. Recruitment of patients was carried out at an endocrinology department in Xi'an, China. From each patient, nine milliliters of peripheral blood was collected into an EDTA anticoagulant tube. Ficoll Paque Plus density gradient separation was used to isolate PBMCs, and no further T cell sorting was done. An Agilent 2100 Bioanalyzer and agarose gel were used to check RNA quality, while a NanoDrop 2000 measured RNA concentration.

Recombination connected TRBV12-3 or TRBV12-4 to TRBJ1-2; the D gene is unclear. The receptor's source is a female donor with Graves disease. The material sequenced was peripheral blood mononuclear cells (PBMCs), taken when the disease was refractory, from a patient treated with antithyroid drugs. The CDR3 reads CASSLEDGGRGYTF. The DNA sequence follows: TGTGCCAGCAGTTTGGAGGACGGTGGTCGTGGCTACACCTTC.